A selection of T cell receptor beta chains follows, all from one sample in a study of human T cells and chemical hapten exposure. TCRdb processed the RACE reads anew with MiXCR; each CDR3 protein has one entry. The table lists tens of thousands of distinct CDR3 sequences, 8% to 11% of them singletons. Sequenced here: whole blood, sampled in connection with sensitization to the hapten diphenylcyclopropenone (DPC). The source of these receptors is a man aged 35-49 years with alopecia areata. Some clones in this sample may be carry-over from other donors' samples. Both conserved end residues are part of each CDR3. Each record gives: D gene, clone size, J gene, V gene, CDR3 protein, CDR3 DNA. D genes are given only for firm matches. For some rows the clone size is stated as once, few or many, or as a class when expanded; others skip it.

d_call: TRBD1
clone_size: many
j_call: TRBJ1-2
v_call: TRBV7-9
cdr3_aa: CASSLGGTRTGGVDGYTF
cdr3_nt: TGTGCCAGCAGCCTGGGGGGAACGAGGACAGGGGGCGTCGATGGCTACACCTTC

d_call: TRBD2
clone_size: many
j_call: TRBJ2-3
v_call: TRBV4-2
cdr3_aa: CASSSPLVGGTDTQYF
cdr3_nt: TGTGCCAGCAGCTCCCCCCTGGTGGGAGGGACAGATACGCAGTATTTT

d_call: -
clone_size: few
j_call: TRBJ2-6
v_call: TRBV29-1
cdr3_aa: CSVAPGLGPSGANVLTF
cdr3_nt: TGCAGCGTTGCTCCGGGACTGGGGCCCTCTGGGGCCAACGTCCTGACTTTC

d_call: -
clone_size: many
j_call: TRBJ2-3
v_call: TRBV5-1
cdr3_aa: CASSSRSDTQYF
cdr3_nt: TGCGCCAGCAGCTCCAGATCGGATACGCAGTATTTT

d_call: -
clone_size: -
j_call: TRBJ2-1
v_call: TRBV6-1
cdr3_aa: CASSDGGIANEQFF
cdr3_nt: TGTGCCAGCAGTGATGGGGGTATCGCCAATGAGCAGTTCTTC

d_call: -
clone_size: few
j_call: TRBJ1-1
v_call: TRBV4-3
cdr3_aa: CASSPKHGDVRTEAFF
cdr3_nt: TGCGCCAGCAGCCCCAAGCACGGGGACGTTCGGACTGAAGCTTTCTTT

d_call: -
clone_size: few
j_call: TRBJ1-3
v_call: TRBV6-1
cdr3_aa: CASSVDRGNTIYF
cdr3_nt: TGTGCCAGCAGCGTTGACAGGGGAAACACCATATATTTT

d_call: TRBD2
clone_size: few
j_call: TRBJ2-5
v_call: TRBV9
cdr3_aa: CASSPGGAGGRETQYF
cdr3_nt: TGTGCCAGCAGCCCAGGAGGAGCGGGAGGGCGGGAGACCCAGTACTTC

d_call: -
clone_size: few
j_call: TRBJ1-1
v_call: TRBV2
cdr3_aa: CASKTQAHTEAFF
cdr3_nt: TGTGCCAGCAAAACCCAGGCCCACACTGAAGCTTTCTTT

d_call: -
clone_size: many
j_call: TRBJ1-5
v_call: TRBV3-1
cdr3_aa: CASSQVQGSNQPQHF
cdr3_nt: TGTGCCAGCAGCCAAGTACAAGGCAGCAATCAGCCCCAGCATTTT

d_call: TRBD2
clone_size: few
j_call: TRBJ2-1
v_call: TRBV28
cdr3_aa: CASSPSGSTSYNEQFF
cdr3_nt: TGTGCCAGCAGCCCTAGCGGGAGCACGTCCTACAATGAGCAGTTCTTC

d_call: TRBD1
clone_size: few
j_call: TRBJ1-1
v_call: TRBV4-3
cdr3_aa: CASSQDLGTGTEAFF
cdr3_nt: TGCGCCAGCAGCCAAGATCTTGGGACAGGCACTGAAGCTTTCTTT

d_call: TRBD1
clone_size: few
j_call: TRBJ2-2
v_call: TRBV6-2/TRBV6-3
cdr3_aa: CASSKDRGLTGELFF
cdr3_nt: TGTGCCAGCAGCAAAGACAGGGGGCTAACCGGGGAGCTGTTTTTT

d_call: -
clone_size: -
j_call: TRBJ1-2
v_call: TRBV28
cdr3_aa: CASSFWQDYGYTF
cdr3_nt: TGTGCCAGCAGTTTCTGGCAGGACTATGGCTACACCTTC

d_call: TRBD2
clone_size: many
j_call: TRBJ2-1
v_call: TRBV7-8
cdr3_aa: CASSLILAGAYNEQFF
cdr3_nt: TGTGCCAGCAGCTTAATCCTAGCGGGAGCCTACAATGAGCAGTTCTTC

d_call: TRBD1
clone_size: few
j_call: TRBJ2-3
v_call: TRBV10-3
cdr3_aa: CAISGQGGTDTQYF
cdr3_nt: TGTGCCATCAGCGGACAGGGAGGCACAGATACGCAGTATTTT

d_call: -
clone_size: many
j_call: TRBJ2-3
v_call: TRBV20-1
cdr3_aa: CSAAPAGPSTQYF
cdr3_nt: TGCAGTGCCGCACCCGCGGGCCCCAGTACGCAGTATTTT

d_call: -
clone_size: few
j_call: TRBJ2-6
v_call: TRBV10-3
cdr3_aa: CAISDTGTGANVLTF
cdr3_nt: TGTGCCATCAGCGACACAGGGACAGGGGCCAACGTCCTGACTTTC

d_call: -
clone_size: -
j_call: TRBJ2-7
v_call: TRBV28
cdr3_aa: CASGTYEQYF
cdr3_nt: TGTGCCAGTGGGACCTACGAGCAGTACTTC

d_call: -
clone_size: -
j_call: TRBJ1-4
v_call: TRBV6-5
cdr3_aa: CASSATWATNEKLFF
cdr3_nt: TGTGCCAGCAGTGCAACCTGGGCAACTAATGAAAAACTGTTTTTT

d_call: -
clone_size: few
j_call: TRBJ1-5
v_call: TRBV19
cdr3_aa: CASSPQTGHQPQHF
cdr3_nt: TGTGCCAGTAGTCCCCAGACAGGTCACCAGCCCCAGCATTTT

d_call: TRBD1
clone_size: few
j_call: TRBJ2-5
v_call: TRBV19
cdr3_aa: CASSRQGQETQYF
cdr3_nt: TGTGCCAGTAGTAGACAGGGCCAAGAGACCCAGTACTTC

d_call: TRBD2
clone_size: -
j_call: TRBJ2-3
v_call: TRBV3-1
cdr3_aa: CASSWGLAVERTDTQYF
cdr3_nt: TGTGCCAGCAGCTGGGGACTAGCGGTTGAGCGCACAGATACGCAGTATTTT

d_call: -
clone_size: few
j_call: TRBJ2-2
v_call: TRBV7-9
cdr3_aa: CASSLLAGAGELFF
cdr3_nt: TGTGCCAGCAGCTTACTAGCTGGGGCCGGGGAGCTGTTTTTT

d_call: TRBD2
clone_size: many
j_call: TRBJ2-7
v_call: TRBV7-2
cdr3_aa: CASSQGSGRAREQYF
cdr3_nt: TGTGCCAGCAGCCAAGGTAGCGGGAGGGCCCGCGAGCAGTACTTC

d_call: -
clone_size: many
j_call: TRBJ2-3
v_call: TRBV29-1
cdr3_aa: CSVGDGADTQYF
cdr3_nt: TGCAGCGTGGGGGACGGGGCAGATACGCAGTATTTT

d_call: -
clone_size: many
j_call: TRBJ1-1
v_call: TRBV7-6
cdr3_aa: CASSLGGKAFF
cdr3_nt: TGTGCCAGCAGCTTGGGGGGCAAAGCTTTCTTT

d_call: -
clone_size: few
j_call: TRBJ2-4
v_call: TRBV20-1
cdr3_aa: CSAGLSLAKNIQYF
cdr3_nt: TGCAGTGCTGGACTATCTCTAGCCAAAAACATTCAGTACTTC

d_call: -
clone_size: medium-sized
j_call: TRBJ2-3
v_call: TRBV6-5
cdr3_aa: CASSSPVSTDTQYF
cdr3_nt: TGTGCCAGCAGTTCTCCGGTTAGCACAGATACGCAGTATTTT